This passage covers 17 T cell receptor beta chains from one sample sequenced in a study of neoadjuvant anti-PD-1 for oral cavity cancer. Libraries were prepared by immunoSEQ multiplex PCR; TCRdb keeps only in-frame clonotypes and omits some of them. The table lists 9,600 or so clones, under 70% of them singletons, with around 4% in the top ten. Time point of the sample: after neoadjuvant nivolumab, at surgical resection. The sample consisted of PBMCs, taken after nivolumab (anti-PD-1) treatment. The receptors were sampled from a person aged 40 to 85 with oral cavity squamous cell carcinoma.

The chain recombines TRBV4-2 with TRBJ1-5; the match to TRBD1 covers 8 bases. Germline CDR1 reads LGHNA; CDR2 reads YNFKEQ. The CDR3 has 16 amino acids. The ends lost 4 bases at V and 5 bases at J; junction bases unmatched: 10. This CDR3 is CASSRGTGGLDQPQHF. The CDR3 DNA reads TGTGCCAGCAGCCGCGGGACAGGCGGCTTAGATCAGCCCCAGCATTTT.

The V call is TRBV9, the J call TRBJ1-1; D not resolved. CDR3 length equals 13 residues. The V gene's germline CDR1 is SGDLS and CDR2 YYNGEE. V was shortened by 5 bases and J by 1 base, with 9 bases between the two germline ends. DNA of the CDR3: TGTGCCAGCAGTGATGTCCGGAACACTGAAGCTTTCTTT. Its translation is CASSDVRNTEAFF.

This clone was counted only a few times. The chain has TRBV5-1 and TRBJ1-5; D is uncertain. Trimming took off 0 bases at V and 4 bases at J, with 8 bases between the two ends. This CDR3 comprises 14 residues. Germline V gene data show CDR1 as SGHRS and CDR2 as YFSETQ. CDR3: CASSLASGNQPQHF. The DNA for the CDR3 is TGCGCCAGCAGCTTGGCCTCTGGGAATCAGCCCCAGCATTTT. Filled out from reference TRBV5-1 and TRBJ1-5, the complete variable domain reads KAGVTQTPRYLIKTRGQQVTLSCSPISGHRSVSWYQQTPGQGLQFLFEYFSETQRNKGNFPGRFSGRQFSNSRSEMNVSTLELGDSALYLCASSLASGNQPQHFGDGTRLSIL.

The chain recombines TRBV7-8 with TRBJ2-3; D is uncertain. V was cut by 4 bases and J by 5 bases, with 13 bases left in between. Germline CDR1 is SGHVS and CDR2 is FQNEAQ. The CDR3 totals 14 residues. CDR3 protein: CASSSLGLGDTQYF. The CDR3 nucleotides are TGTGCCAGCAGCTCCCTGGGCCTAGGAGATACGCAGTATTTT. The full variable domain, completed using reference TRBV7-8 and TRBJ2-3, is GAGVSQSPRYKVAKRGQDVALRCDPISGHVSLFWYQQALGQGPEFLTYFQNEAQLDKSGLPSDRFFAERPEGSVSTLKIQRTQQEDSAVYLCASSSLGLGDTQYFGPGTRLTVL.

This clone was counted only a few times. The chain links TRBV15 to TRBJ1-1; 7 nucleotides align to TRBD1. With 5 bases clipped from V and 5 bases from J, the junction kept 8 bases outside the gene matches. Germline loops: CDR1 LNHNV, CDR2 YYDKDF (reference sequence). CDR3 length: 14 residues. As DNA, the CDR3 is TGTGCCACCAGCCGAGCGAGACAGGGAACTGAAGCTTTCTTT. As protein: CATSRARQGTEAFF.

This clone was seen once. This sequence joins TRBV5-1 and TRBJ2-3; TRBD1 or TRBD2 may be the D gene (7 bases each). CDR1 SGHRS and CDR2 YFSETQ come from the germline V gene. The CDR3 has 15 residues. The V end was cut by 0 bases, the J end by 2 bases, with 10 bases between. The CDR3 bases are TGCGCCAGCAGCTTGGCAGGGGGGGACACAGATACGCAGTATTTT. Translated: CASSLAGGDTDTQYF.

The DNA for the CDR3 is TGTGCCAGCAGTCCTCGCCCAGGGGGGTCATTGGGCTACACCTTC. This encodes CASSPRPGGSLGYTF. The chain recombines TRBV27 with TRBJ1-2, with 7 bases lining up with TRBD1. The CDR3 has 15 residues. CDR1 and CDR2 (germline): MNHEY, SMNVEV (reference sequence). Unmatched junction bases numbered 14, after V lost 5 bases and J lost 8 bases.

DNA of the CDR3: TGTGCCAGCAGTACCCCCGGCAATCAGCCCCAGCATTTT. Its protein is CASSTPGNQPQHF. This rearrangement joins TRBV6-6 to TRBJ1-5; D unresolved. The germline V and J ends were trimmed by 5 bases and 2 bases, with 7 bases remaining between them. Germline V gives CDR1 MNHNY, CDR2 SVGAGI (reference sequence). This CDR3 spans 13 amino acids.

The CDR3 coding sequence is TGTGCCAGCGGGGGACAGGGTGGCAATCAGCCCCAGCATTTT. This sequence encodes CASGGQGGNQPQHF. V usage is TRBV7-9 and J usage is TRBJ1-5; 9 positions agree with TRBD1. V trimming: 8 bases; J trimming: 2 bases; junction bases outside the gene matches: 4. Germline-derived CDR1 and CDR2 are SEHNR and FQNEAQ (reference sequence). The CDR3 consists of 14 residues.

The V call is TRBV5-1, the J call TRBJ2-6, with D tentatively TRBD1 or TRBD2 (5 bases each). The CDR3 runs to 16 residues. V was shortened by 4 bases and J by 2 bases, with 13 bases between the two germline ends. Per germline, CDR1 SGHRS and CDR2 YFSETQ. The CDR3 bases are TGCGCCAGCAGCCCCGAGGGGATAGCTGGGGCCAACGTCCTGACTTTC. Its translation: CASSPEGIAGANVLTF.

The chain has TRBV6-5 and TRBJ1-2; tentatively, D is TRBD1 (6 bases). Trimming removed 0 bases from V and 4 bases from J, with 12 bases in between. Per germline, CDR1 MNHEY and CDR2 SVGAGI. CDR3 length equals 15 residues. For the CDR3, the DNA is TGTGCCAGCAGTTACTCCCCCAGGGGCGTCTATGGCTACACCTTC. The encoded protein is CASSYSPRGVYGYTF.

The chain carries TRBV11-3 and TRBJ2-6, with TRBD1 identical over 10 bases. Losses at the gene ends were 5 bases for V and 0 bases for J; bases not matched to a gene: 13. The CDR3 has 20 residues. Per the germline V gene, CDR1 is SGHNT and CDR2 is YENEEA. The CDR3 bases are TGTGCCAGCAGCGCCAGGTTCTCCGGGACAGGGGACTCTGGGGCCAACGTCCTGACTTTC. The encoded protein is CASSARFSGTGDSGANVLTF.

The CDR3 loop is CASRLAGGPDEQYF. The CDR3 DNA is TGTGCCAGCAGGTTAGCGGGAGGGCCCGACGAGCAGTACTTC. The chain couples TRBV28 to TRBJ2-7; 11 bases agree with TRBD2. V was clipped by 6 bases and J by 5 bases; unmatched bases: 6. This CDR3 has 14 amino acids. CDR1 and CDR2 from the germline V gene are MDHEN and SYDVKM.

The genes are TRBV10-3 and TRBJ2-7; 13 nucleotides line up with TRBD2. The junction had 11 bases not matched to a gene; V was cut back by 4 bases and J by 5 bases. The CDR3 totals 17 residues. Per the germline V gene, CDR1 is ENHRY and CDR2 is SYGVKD. This CDR3 reads CAISGLLTSGRVHEQYF. In DNA, the CDR3 is TGTGCCATCAGTGGCCTCCTAACTAGCGGGAGGGTCCACGAGCAGTACTTC.

The V gene is TRBV29-1, the J gene TRBJ2-1, with 11 bases fitting TRBD1. The V and J ends lost 4 bases and 5 bases, in that order; junction bases with no gene match: 4. The CDR3 loop spans 14 amino acids. The germline V gene encodes CDR1 SQVTM and CDR2 ANQGSEA. The chain's CDR3 is CSVGTGGLNNEQFF. As DNA, the CDR3 is TGCAGCGTTGGGACAGGGGGCCTCAACAATGAGCAGTTCTTC.

This rearrangement joins TRBV4-1 to TRBJ2-3; D unclear. CDR3 length: 12 residues. Per germline, CDR1 MGHRA and CDR2 YSYEKL. V was shortened by 1 base and J by 5 bases, with 4 bases between the two germline ends. The chain's CDR3 is CASSQAGDTQYF. In DNA, the CDR3 is TGCGCCAGCAGCCAAGCCGGAGATACGCAGTATTTT.

The rearrangement links TRBV29-1 to TRBJ1-3, with TRBD1 as a possible D gene (6 bases). Germline lookup yields CDR1 SQVTM and CDR2 ANQGSEA. The CDR3 is 18 residues long. The ends were cut back, 0 bases at V and 0 bases at J, with 18 bases in the middle. The DNA for the CDR3 is TGCAGCGTTGAAGATGGGGGGCGAGGGGTCGGCTCTGGAAACACCATATATTTT. It yields the protein CSVEDGGRGVGSGNTIYF.